One T cell receptor (beta chain) is described in this entry. The data are from a study of blood T cell repertoires in COVID-19. About the research overall: Acute and convalescent COVID-19 specimens originated in the United States, Italy and Spain. The analysed material was cDNA or gDNA that came from T cells, B-cell-depleted T cells, or PBMCs.

Under the authors' procedure: Amplification with reference gene primers provided the estimates of nucleated cell counts. Clones were sequenced by immunoSEQ multiplex PCR, and TCRdb holds only the in-frame ones, with some missing. The V and J calls and clone size were taken over from that table, and D and trimming were inferred from the DNA. This table has approximately 94,000 clones, about 90% appearing once. The germline gives CDR1 MDHEN, CDR2 SYDVKM. This CDR3 has 15 residues. After removal of 6 bases from V and 5 bases from J, the junction contained 8 bases not matched to a gene. The sequenced sample was peripheral blood. The receptor was isolated from a human donor in a cohort sampled during active COVID-19. The gene calls are TRBV28 and TRBJ2-2; 8 positions agree with TRBD2. In DNA form, the CDR3 reads TGTGCCAGCAGACCACCAGCGGGAGAGACCGGGGAGCTGTTTTTT. This translates into CASRPPAGETGELFF.